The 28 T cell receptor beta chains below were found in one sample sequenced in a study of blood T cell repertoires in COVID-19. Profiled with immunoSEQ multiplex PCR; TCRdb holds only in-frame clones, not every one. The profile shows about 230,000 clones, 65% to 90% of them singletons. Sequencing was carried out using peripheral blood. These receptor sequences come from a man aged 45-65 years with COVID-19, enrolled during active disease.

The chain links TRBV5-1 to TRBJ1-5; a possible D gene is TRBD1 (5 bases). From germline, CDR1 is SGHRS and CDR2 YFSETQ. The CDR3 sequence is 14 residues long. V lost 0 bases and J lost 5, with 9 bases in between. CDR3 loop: CASSLAGGDQPQHF. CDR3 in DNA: TGCGCCAGCAGCTTGGCCGGAGGGGATCAGCCCCAGCATTTT.

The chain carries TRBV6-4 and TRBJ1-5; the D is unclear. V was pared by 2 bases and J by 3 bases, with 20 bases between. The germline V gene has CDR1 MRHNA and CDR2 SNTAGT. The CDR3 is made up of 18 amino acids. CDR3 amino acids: CASSDEGFGKRDNQPQHF. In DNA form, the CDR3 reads TGTGCCAGCAGTGACGAGGGTTTCGGTAAGAGGGACAATCAGCCCCAGCATTTT.

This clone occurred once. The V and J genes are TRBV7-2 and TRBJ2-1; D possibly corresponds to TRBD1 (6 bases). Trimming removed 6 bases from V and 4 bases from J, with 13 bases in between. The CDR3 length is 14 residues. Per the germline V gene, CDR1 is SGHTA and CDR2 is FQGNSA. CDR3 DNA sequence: TGTGCCAGCAGTCCCTTGGGGGCGTACAATGAGCAGTTCTTC. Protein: CASSPLGAYNEQFF. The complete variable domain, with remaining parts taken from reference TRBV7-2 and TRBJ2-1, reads GAGVSQSPSNKVTEKGKDVELRCDPISGHTALYWYRQSLGQGLEFLIYFQGNSAPDKSGLPSDRFSAERTGGSVSTLTIQRTQQEDSAVYLCASSPLGAYNEQFFGPGTRLTVL.

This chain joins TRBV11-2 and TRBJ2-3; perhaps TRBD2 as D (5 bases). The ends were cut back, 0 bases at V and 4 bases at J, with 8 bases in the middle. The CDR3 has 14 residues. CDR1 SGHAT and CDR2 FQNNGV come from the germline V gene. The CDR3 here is CASSLDPAADTQYF. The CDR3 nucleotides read TGTGCCAGCAGCTTAGATCCAGCGGCAGATACGCAGTATTTT.

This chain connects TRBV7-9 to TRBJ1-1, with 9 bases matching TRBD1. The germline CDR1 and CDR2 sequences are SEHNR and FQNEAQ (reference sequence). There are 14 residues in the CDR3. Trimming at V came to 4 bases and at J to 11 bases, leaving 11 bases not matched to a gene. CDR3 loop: CASSSGYGDRDAFF. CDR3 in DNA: TGTGCCAGCAGCTCCGGGTACGGGGACAGGGACGCTTTCTTT.

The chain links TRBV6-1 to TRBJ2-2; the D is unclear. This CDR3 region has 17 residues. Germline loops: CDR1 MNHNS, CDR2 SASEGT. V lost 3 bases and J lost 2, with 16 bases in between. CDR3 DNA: TGTGCCAGCAGTGAGATGGCTTACACCAGTAACACCGGGGAGCTGTTTTTT. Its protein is CASSEMAYTSNTGELFF.

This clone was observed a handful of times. CDR3 coding DNA: TGTGCCAGCAGCCAAGTTGTACTAGCGGGGAATGAGCAGTTCTTC. Amino acids: CASSQVVLAGNEQFF. This chain uses TRBV3-1 (or the pseudogene TRBV3-2) with TRBJ2-1; 10 nucleotides agree with TRBD2. In germline, CDR1 is LGHDT, CDR2 YNNKEL (reference sequence). V lost 1 base to trimming and J lost 7 bases; unmatched junction nucleotides: 4. The CDR3 covers 15 residues.

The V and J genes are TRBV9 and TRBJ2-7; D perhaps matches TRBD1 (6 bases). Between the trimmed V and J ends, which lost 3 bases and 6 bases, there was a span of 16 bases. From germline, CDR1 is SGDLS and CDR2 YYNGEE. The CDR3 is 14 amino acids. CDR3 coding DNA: TGTGCCAGCAGCGCGTACGGACAGTTGGGCGAGCAGTACTTC. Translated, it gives CASSAYGQLGEQYF.

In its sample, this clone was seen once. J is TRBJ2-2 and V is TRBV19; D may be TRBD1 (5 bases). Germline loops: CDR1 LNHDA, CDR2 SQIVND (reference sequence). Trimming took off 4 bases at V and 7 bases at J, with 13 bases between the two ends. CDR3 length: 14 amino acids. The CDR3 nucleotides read TGTGCCAGTAGTACCCCTCAGGGAATCGGGGAGCTGTTTTTT. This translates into CASSTPQGIGELFF.

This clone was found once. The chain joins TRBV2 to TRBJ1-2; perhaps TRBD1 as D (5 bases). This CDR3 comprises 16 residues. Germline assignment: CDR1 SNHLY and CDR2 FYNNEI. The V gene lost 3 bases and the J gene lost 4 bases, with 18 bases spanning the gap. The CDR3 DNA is TGTGCCAGCAGTGATTCGGCAGGCCGGAGGGGCTATGGCTACACCTTC. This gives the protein CASSDSAGRRGYGYTF.

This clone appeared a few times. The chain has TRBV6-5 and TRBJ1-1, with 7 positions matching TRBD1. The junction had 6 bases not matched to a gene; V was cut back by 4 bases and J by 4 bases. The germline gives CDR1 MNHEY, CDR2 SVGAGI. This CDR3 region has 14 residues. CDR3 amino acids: CASSSQGQGTEAFF. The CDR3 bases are TGTGCCAGCAGTTCACAGGGGCAGGGCACTGAAGCTTTCTTT.

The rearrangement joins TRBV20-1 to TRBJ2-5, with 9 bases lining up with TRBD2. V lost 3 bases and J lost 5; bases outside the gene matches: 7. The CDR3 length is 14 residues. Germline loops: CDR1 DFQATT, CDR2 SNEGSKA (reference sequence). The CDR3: CSASRRGGHETQYF. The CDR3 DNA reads TGCAGTGCTAGTAGGCGGGGGGGCCATGAGACCCAGTACTTC.

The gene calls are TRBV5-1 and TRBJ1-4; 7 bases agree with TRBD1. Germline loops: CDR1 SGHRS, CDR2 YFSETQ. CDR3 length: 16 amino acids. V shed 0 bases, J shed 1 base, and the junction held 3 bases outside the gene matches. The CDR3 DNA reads TGCGCCAGCAGCTTGGGGGCAGGGGGAACTAATGAAAAACTGTTTTTT. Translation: CASSLGAGGTNEKLFF.

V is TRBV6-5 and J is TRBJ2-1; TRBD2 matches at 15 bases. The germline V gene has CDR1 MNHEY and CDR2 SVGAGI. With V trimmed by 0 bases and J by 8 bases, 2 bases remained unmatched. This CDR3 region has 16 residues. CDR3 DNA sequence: TGTGCCAGCAGTTACTCCGGACTAGCGGGGGGGCATGAGCAGTTCTTC. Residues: CASSYSGLAGGHEQFF.

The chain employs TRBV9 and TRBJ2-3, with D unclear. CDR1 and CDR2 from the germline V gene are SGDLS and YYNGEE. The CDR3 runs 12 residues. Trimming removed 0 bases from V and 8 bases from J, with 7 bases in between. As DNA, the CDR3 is TGTGCCAGCAGCGTAGCTGGCGGTACGCAGTATTTT. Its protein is CASSVAGGTQYF.

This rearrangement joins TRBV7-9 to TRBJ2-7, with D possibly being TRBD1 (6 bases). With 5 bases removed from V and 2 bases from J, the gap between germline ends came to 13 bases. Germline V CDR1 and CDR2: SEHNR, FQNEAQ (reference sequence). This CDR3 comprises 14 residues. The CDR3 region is CASSHDRPAYEQYF. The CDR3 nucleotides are TGTGCCAGCAGCCACGACAGGCCAGCCTACGAGCAGTACTTC.

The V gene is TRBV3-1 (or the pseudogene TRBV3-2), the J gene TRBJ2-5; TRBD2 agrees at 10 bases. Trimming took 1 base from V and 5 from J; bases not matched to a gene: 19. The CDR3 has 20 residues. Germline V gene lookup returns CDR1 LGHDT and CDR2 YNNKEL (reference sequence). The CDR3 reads CASSQGIGILAGATGETQYF. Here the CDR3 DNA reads TGTGCCAGCAGCCAAGGCATAGGAATCCTAGCGGGGGCCACTGGCGAGACCCAGTACTTC.

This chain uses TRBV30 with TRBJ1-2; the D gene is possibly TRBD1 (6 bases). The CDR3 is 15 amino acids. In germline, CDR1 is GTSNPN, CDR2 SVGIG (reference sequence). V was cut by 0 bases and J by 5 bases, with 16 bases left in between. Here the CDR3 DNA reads TGTGCCTGGAGTGTATCGGGGGGCTGGATATATGGCTACACCTTC. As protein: CAWSVSGGWIYGYTF.

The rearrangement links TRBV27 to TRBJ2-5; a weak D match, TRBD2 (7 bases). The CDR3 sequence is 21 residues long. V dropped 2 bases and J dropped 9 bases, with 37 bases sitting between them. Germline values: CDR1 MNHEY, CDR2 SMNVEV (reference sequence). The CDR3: CASSLRGLQGPSGGGPWPQYF. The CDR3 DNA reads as TGTGCCAGCAGTTTAAGGGGTTTGCAGGGGCCTAGCGGCGGGGGCCCCTGGCCCCAGTACTTC.

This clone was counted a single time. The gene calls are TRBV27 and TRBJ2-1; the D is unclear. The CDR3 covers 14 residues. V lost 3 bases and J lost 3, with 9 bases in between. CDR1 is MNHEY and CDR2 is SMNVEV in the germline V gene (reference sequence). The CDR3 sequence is CASSLWSDYNEQFF. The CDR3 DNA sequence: TGTGCCAGCAGTTTGTGGAGTGACTACAATGAGCAGTTCTTC.

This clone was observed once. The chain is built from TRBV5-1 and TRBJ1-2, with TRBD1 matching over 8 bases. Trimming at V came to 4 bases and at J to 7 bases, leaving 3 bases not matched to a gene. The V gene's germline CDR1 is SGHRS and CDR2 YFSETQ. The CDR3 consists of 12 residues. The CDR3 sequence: CASSADRGGYTF. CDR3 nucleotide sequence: TGCGCCAGCAGCGCTGACAGGGGTGGCTACACCTTC.

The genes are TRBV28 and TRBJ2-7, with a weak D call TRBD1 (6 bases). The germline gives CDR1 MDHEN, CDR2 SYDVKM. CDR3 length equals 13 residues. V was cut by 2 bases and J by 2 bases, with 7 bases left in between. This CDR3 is CASSLNRAYEQYF. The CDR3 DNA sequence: TGTGCCAGCAGTTTAAACAGGGCCTACGAGCAGTACTTC.

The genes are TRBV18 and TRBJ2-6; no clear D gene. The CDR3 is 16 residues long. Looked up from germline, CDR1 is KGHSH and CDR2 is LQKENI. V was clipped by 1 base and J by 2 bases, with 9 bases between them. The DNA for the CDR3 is TGTGCCAGCTCACCACTTGCGGTCCCTGGGGCCAACGTCCTGACTTTC. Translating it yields CASSPLAVPGANVLTF. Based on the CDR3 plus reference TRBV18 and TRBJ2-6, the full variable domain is NAGVMQNPRHLVRRRGQEARLRCSPMKGHSHVYWYRQLPEEGLKFMVYLQKENIIDESGMPKERFSAEFPKEGPSILRIQQVVRGDSAAYFCASSPLAVPGANVLTFGAGSRLTVL.

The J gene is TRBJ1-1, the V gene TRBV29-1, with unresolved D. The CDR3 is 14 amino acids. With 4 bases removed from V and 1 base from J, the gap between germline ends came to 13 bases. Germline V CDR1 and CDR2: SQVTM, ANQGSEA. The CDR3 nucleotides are TGCAGCGTTGCGTTAGCTAGTGGGAACACTGAAGCTTTCTTT. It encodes CSVALASGNTEAFF.

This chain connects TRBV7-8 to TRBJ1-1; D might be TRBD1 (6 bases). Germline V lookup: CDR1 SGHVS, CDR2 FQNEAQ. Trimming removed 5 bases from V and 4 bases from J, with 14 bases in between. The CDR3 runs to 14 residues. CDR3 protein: CASSPTGGPTEAFF. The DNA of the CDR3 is TGTGCCAGCAGCCCCACGGGGGGGCCCACTGAAGCTTTCTTT.

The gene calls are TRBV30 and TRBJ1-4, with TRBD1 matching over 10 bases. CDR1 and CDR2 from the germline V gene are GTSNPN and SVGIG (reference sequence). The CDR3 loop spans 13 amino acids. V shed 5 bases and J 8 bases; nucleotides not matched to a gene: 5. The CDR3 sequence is CAWDGQGGEKLFF. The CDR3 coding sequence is TGTGCCTGGGACGGACAGGGGGGAGAAAAACTGTTTTTT.

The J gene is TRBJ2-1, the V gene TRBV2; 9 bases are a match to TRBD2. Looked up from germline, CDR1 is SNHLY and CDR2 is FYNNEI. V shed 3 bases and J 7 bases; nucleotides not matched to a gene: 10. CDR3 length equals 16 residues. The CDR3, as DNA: TGTGCCAGCAGTGAGAATTTTAGCGGGGGATTAAATGAGCAGTTCTTC. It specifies CASSENFSGGLNEQFF.

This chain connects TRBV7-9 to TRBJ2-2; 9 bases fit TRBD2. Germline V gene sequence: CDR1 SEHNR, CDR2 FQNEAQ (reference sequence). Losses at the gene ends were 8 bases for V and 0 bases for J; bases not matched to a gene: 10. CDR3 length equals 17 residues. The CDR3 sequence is CASGRLAGASNTGELFF. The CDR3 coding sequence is TGTGCCAGCGGCAGGTTAGCGGGGGCCTCGAACACCGGGGAGCTGTTTTTT.